This T cell receptor beta chain was obtained from a study of T cell changes during pregnancy in multiple sclerosis. Sequenced by immunoSEQ multiplex PCR; TCRdb stores in-frame clones only, minus some. The profile shows under 100,000 clones, 90% to 95% of them singletons. The CDR3 spans 13 residues. The germline gives CDR1 KGHSH, CDR2 LQKENI. V was shortened by 3 bases and J by 5 bases, with 10 bases between the two germline ends. The clonotype comes from a female donor with multiple sclerosis, enrolled in a pregnancy study. The gene calls are TRBV18 and TRBJ2-5; D not certain. The material sequenced was peripheral blood, taken in the second trimester of pregnancy. CDR3 DNA sequence: TGTGCCAGCTCACCTACTAATGGGGAGACCCAGTACTTC. Protein sequence: CASSPTNGETQYF.